The 19 T cell receptor beta chains listed next were all sequenced from one sample in a study of CD8+CD57+ T cells in acquired aplastic anemia. It was patients with CD8+CD57+ cell expansion by flow cytometry who were chosen for sequencing. Researchers used genomic DNA as the template to profile TCR beta VDJ and CDR3. TCRdb independently ran MiXCR on the reads; one entry per CDR3 protein. The sample consists of over 150,000 distinct CDR3 sequences, 50% to 65% of them appearing once. Sequencing was done on a sample of sorted CD4+, CD8+, or CD8+CD57+ T cells (not recorded which) from PBMCs. These receptors came from a human donor with aplastic anemia.

This clonotype was seen more than once but under ten times. CDR3 residues: CAIRDVDSGNTIYF. For the CDR3, the DNA is TGTGCCATCAGGGACGTAGACTCTGGAAACACCATATATTTT. V gene TRBV10-3 combines with J gene TRBJ1-3; D uncertain. V lost 6 bases, J lost 0 bases, and 9 bases lay in between. From germline, CDR1 is ENHRY and CDR2 SYGVKD. The length of the CDR3 is 14 residues.

This sequence joins TRBV10-3 and TRBJ1-2; tentative D call: TRBD1 (5 bases). Germline-derived CDR1 and CDR2 are ENHRY and SYGVKD. V was cut by 6 bases and J by 6 bases, with 14 bases left in between. CDR3 length: 13 residues. The CDR3 sequence is CAISPREGDGYTF. CDR3 bases: TGTGCCATCAGCCCCAGGGAAGGGGATGGCTACACCTTC.

This clonotype was seen once. A read error may produce the germline difference seen at one junction end. V usage is TRBV9 and J usage is TRBJ2-2; D might be TRBD2 (5 bases). Germline-derived CDR1 and CDR2 are SGDLS and YYNGEE. This CDR3 region has 12 residues. CDR3 sequence (DNA): TGTGCCAGCAGCGCCTTTTACGGGGAGTTGTTTTTT. It yields the protein CASSAFYGELFF. Combining the CDR3 with reference TRBV9 and TRBJ2-2 gives the whole variable domain DSGVTQTPKHLITATGQRVTLRCSPRSGDLSVYWYQQSLDQGLQFLIQYYNGEERAKGNILERFSAQQFPDLHSELNLSSLELGDSALYFCASSAFYGELFFGEGSRLTVL.

The CDR3 DNA reads TGTGCCAGTAGCCGGGACAGTGGAAGGGGTGGCTACACCTTC. Encoded protein: CASSRDSGRGGYTF. The chain recombines TRBV2 with TRBJ1-2, with 7 positions matching TRBD1. Germline V gene sequence: CDR1 SNHLY, CDR2 FYNNEI. The CDR3 length is 14 residues. V gave up 9 bases and J gave up 7 bases; unmatched junction bases: 14.

The V gene is TRBV2, the J gene TRBJ2-7; the match to TRBD2 covers 7 bases. The CDR3 runs to 14 residues. V gave up 6 bases and J gave up 6 bases; unmatched junction bases: 11. Germline V gene lookup returns CDR1 SNHLY and CDR2 FYNNEI. CDR3 in DNA: TGTGCCAGCAGCTTCGTGGGAGGGGCTGTCGAGCAGTACTTC. Amino acids: CASSFVGGAVEQYF.

The V gene is TRBV20-1, the J gene TRBJ1-6, with TRBD1 matching over 7 bases. V lost 7 bases and J lost 6; bases outside the gene matches: 12. The CDR3 sequence is 15 residues long. Germline loops: CDR1 DFQATT, CDR2 SNEGSKA (reference sequence). CDR3 nucleotides: TGCAGTGGGGTACGACAGGGTAAAGCTAATTCACCCCTCCACTTT. Its translation is CSGVRQGKANSPLHF.

This clonotype was detected many times. V usage is TRBV27 and J usage is TRBJ2-7; possibly TRBD1 for D (6 bases). CDR3 length equals 14 residues. Germline lookup yields CDR1 MNHEY and CDR2 SMNVEV (reference sequence). V dropped 5 bases and J dropped 0 bases, with 11 bases sitting between them. This CDR3 reads CASSHDRYSYEQYF. CDR3 DNA: TGTGCCAGCAGTCATGACAGGTACTCCTACGAGCAGTACTTC.

The J gene is TRBJ2-3, the V gene TRBV10-3; tentative D call: TRBD1 (5 bases). In germline, CDR1 is ENHRY, CDR2 SYGVKD. The CDR3 contains 13 residues. Trimming pared 8 bases from V and 4 bases from J, leaving 13 bases between. The CDR3 loop is CAIPSGIADTQYF. The CDR3 nucleotides are TGTGCCATCCCGTCAGGGATTGCAGATACGCAGTATTTT.

This clonotype was detected once. The CDR3 coding sequence is TGCAGTGCTAGACCACAGGGCAGGGTGGGAGAGACCCAGTACTTC. Translating it yields CSARPQGRVGETQYF. The rearrangement uses TRBV20-1 and TRBJ2-5; possibly TRBD1 for D (6 bases). V was shortened by 2 bases and J by 4 bases, with 17 bases between the two germline ends. CDR1 DFQATT and CDR2 SNEGSKA come from the germline V gene (reference sequence). CDR3 length equals 15 residues.

As concerns this clonotype: At one end the junction does not follow the germline gene, possibly because of a read error. The genes are TRBV5-1 and TRBJ2-7, with D possibly matching TRBD2 (5 bases). Germline CDR1 is SGHRS and CDR2 is YFSETQ. The CDR3 is made up of 14 amino acids. CDR3 sequence reads: CASSLAISNYEQYF. DNA of the CDR3: TGCGCCAGTAGCTTAGCGATCTCTAACTACGAGCAGTACTTC.

The chain employs TRBV2 and TRBJ2-2; 9 bases line up with TRBD2. Germline V lookup: CDR1 SNHLY, CDR2 FYNNEI. With V trimmed by 6 bases and J by 2 bases, 4 bases remained unmatched. The CDR3 totals 15 residues. The CDR3 loop reads CASRRGGFNTGELFF. In DNA, the CDR3 is TGTGCCAGCAGGCGGGGGGGGTTCAACACCGGGGAGCTGTTTTTT.

The V and J genes are TRBV10-3 and TRBJ2-1; a possible D gene is TRBD2 (7 bases). Germline CDR1 is ENHRY and CDR2 is SYGVKD. V gave up 3 bases and J gave up 7 bases, with 16 bases separating them. The CDR3 sequence is 15 residues long. The CDR3 spells CAISDGGDKKNEQFF. The DNA of the CDR3 is TGTGCCATCAGTGATGGGGGGGACAAAAAGAATGAGCAGTTCTTC.

The CDR3 is CATSDARTGFEQYF. CDR3 DNA sequence: TGTGCCACCAGTGATGCCAGGACAGGGTTCGAGCAGTACTTC. The V and J genes are TRBV24-1 and TRBJ2-7; 8 bases match TRBD1. J was trimmed by 6 bases and V by 3 bases; bases with no gene match: 6. The germline V gene encodes CDR1 KGHDR and CDR2 SFDVKD. There are 14 residues in the CDR3.

The sample holds a few counts of this clonotype. For the CDR3, the DNA is TGTGCCAGCAGCCTCGGGACAGGGGGAGATACGCAGTATTTT. Translating it yields CASSLGTGGDTQYF. The gene calls are TRBV3-1 and TRBJ2-3, with 11 bases matching TRBD1. This CDR3 is built from 14 residues. V shed 4 bases, J shed 5 bases, and the junction held 2 bases outside the gene matches. Germline V gene sequence: CDR1 LGHDT, CDR2 YNNKEL (reference sequence).

Turning to this clonotype: One end of the junction varies from germline; a read error may be responsible. The chain combines TRBV9 with TRBJ1-2; 7 bases line up with TRBD1. The length of the CDR3 is 15 residues. Germline CDR1 is SGDLS and CDR2 is YYNGEE. For the CDR3, the DNA is TGTGTCAGCAGCAAGGAGGGGGCCTATAACTATGGCTACACCTTC. Translating it yields CVSSKEGAYNYGYTF.

This chain links TRBV15 with TRBJ2-1, with TRBD2 matching over 11 bases. The length of the CDR3 is 16 residues. Trimming cost V 0 bases and J 6 bases; bases outside gene matches: 4. Per germline, CDR1 LNHNV and CDR2 YYDKDF (reference sequence). In nucleotides, the CDR3 is TGTGCCACCAGCAGAGATTGGACTAGCGGGTCCAATGAGCAGTTCTTC. Translation gives CATSRDWTSGSNEQFF.

The chain recombines TRBV19 with TRBJ2-3; D ambiguous. V lost 6 bases to trimming and J lost 0 bases, with 16 bases between them. Germline V lookup: CDR1 LNHDA, CDR2 SQIVND (reference sequence). The CDR3 is 16 residues long. The CDR3 protein is CASRTGRPASTDTQYF. For the CDR3, the DNA is TGTGCCAGTAGGACCGGACGGCCTGCTAGCACAGATACGCAGTATTTT.

This chain joins TRBV20-1 and TRBJ2-5, with 8 nucleotides matching TRBD2. This CDR3 spans 14 amino acids. V shed 2 bases, J shed 2 bases, and the junction held 4 bases outside the gene matches. Looked up from germline, CDR1 is DFQATT and CDR2 is SNEGSKA (reference sequence). The CDR3 is CSARIGGGQETQYF. CDR3 in DNA: TGCAGTGCTAGAATCGGCGGGGGGCAAGAGACCCAGTACTTC.

V is TRBV24-1 and J is TRBJ1-1; D uncertain. Trimming stripped 9 bases from V and 6 bases from J, with 16 bases between. Germline-derived CDR1 and CDR2 are KGHDR and SFDVKD. This CDR3 contains 13 residues. The CDR3, as DNA: TGTGCCACCCCCTTACCATGGGTGCCTGAAGCTTTCTTT. Its translation is CATPLPWVPEAFF.